Sequencing of this TCR beta chain was carried out in a study of blood T cell repertoires in COVID-19. Looking at the study overall: Samples taken during acute and convalescent COVID-19 were collected in the United States, Italy and Spain.

The CDR3 covers 16 residues. The germline gives CDR1 LGHDT, CDR2 YNNKEL (reference sequence). Trimming pared 4 bases from V and 6 bases from J, leaving 16 bases between. Cohorts were determined from participant-reported clinical history. In the original analysis: Amplified reference gene primers provided the basis for estimating nucleated cell counts. Sequencing was performed with immunoSEQ multiplex PCR; in TCRdb, only in-frame clones are kept and a portion is missing. V and J calls and clone size are those listed in that table; D and trimming were worked out from the DNA. The sample lists about 160,000 clones, approximately 84% seen once, with about 5.7% in the top ten.

The gene calls are TRBV3-1 (or the pseudogene TRBV3-2) and TRBJ1-6, with D hard to call. The sample taken for sequencing was PBMCs or T cells enriched from blood (not recorded which). The receptor's source is a woman aged 40-49 years with acute COVID-19. CDR3 bases: TGTGCCAGCAGCCCTTGGACTCAGACTGCTAATTCACCCCTCCACTTT. It yields the protein CASSPWTQTANSPLHF.